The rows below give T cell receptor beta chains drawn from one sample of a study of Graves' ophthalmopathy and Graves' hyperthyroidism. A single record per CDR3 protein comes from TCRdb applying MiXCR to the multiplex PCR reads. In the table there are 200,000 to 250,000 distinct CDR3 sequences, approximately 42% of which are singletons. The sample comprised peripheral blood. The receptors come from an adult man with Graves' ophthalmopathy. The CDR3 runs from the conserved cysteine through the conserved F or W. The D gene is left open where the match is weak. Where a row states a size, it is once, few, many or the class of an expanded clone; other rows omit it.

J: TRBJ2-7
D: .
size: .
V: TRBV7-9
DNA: TGTGCCAGCAGCAAACATCGGGATTCCTACGAGCAGTACTTC
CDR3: CASSKHRDSYEQYF

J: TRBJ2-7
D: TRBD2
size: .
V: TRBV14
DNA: TGTGCCAGCAGCCAGGGACTAGCGTTAGAGCAGTACTTC
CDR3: CASSQGLALEQYF

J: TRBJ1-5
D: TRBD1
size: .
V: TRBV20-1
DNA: TGCAGTGCAACCGACAGGGATAGCAATCAGCCCCAGCATTTT
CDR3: CSATDRDSNQPQHF

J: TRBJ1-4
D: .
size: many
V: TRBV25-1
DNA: TGTGCCAGCAGAGGTGGACGGGAAAAACTGTTTTTT
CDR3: CASRGGREKLFF

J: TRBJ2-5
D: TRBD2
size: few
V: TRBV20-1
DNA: TGCAGTGCCCCAGGGACTAGTGGAGAGACCCAGTACTTC
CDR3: CSAPGTSGETQYF

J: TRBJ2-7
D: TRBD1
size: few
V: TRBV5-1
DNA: TGCGCCAGCAGCTGGGGGGACAGGGGAGAATCCTACGAGCAGTACTTC
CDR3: CASSWGDRGESYEQYF

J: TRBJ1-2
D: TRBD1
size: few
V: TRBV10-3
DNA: TGTGCCATCAGTGAAGCAGGGGGCGACTATGGCTACACCTTC
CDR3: CAISEAGGDYGYTF

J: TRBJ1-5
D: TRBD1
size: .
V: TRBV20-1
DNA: TGCAGTGCTCGAATGGACAGGGAGAATCAGCCCCAGCATTTT
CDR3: CSARMDRENQPQHF

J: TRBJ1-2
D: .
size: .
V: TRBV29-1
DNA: TGCAGCGTTGAATACAGGGACCCATATGGCTACACCTTC
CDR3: CSVEYRDPYGYTF

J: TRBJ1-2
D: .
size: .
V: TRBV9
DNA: TGTGCCAGCAGCGTAGGCAACCAGGCTAACTATGGCTACACCTTC
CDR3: CASSVGNQANYGYTF

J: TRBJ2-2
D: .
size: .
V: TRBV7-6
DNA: TGTGCCAGCAGCTCAACTCCTGCAGGGGGGATCGGGGAGCTGTTTTTT
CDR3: CASSSTPAGGIGELFF

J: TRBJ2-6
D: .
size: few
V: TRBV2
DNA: TGTGCCAGCAGTGACGCAGGGTTAGGGGCCAACGTCCTGACTTTC
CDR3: CASSDAGLGANVLTF

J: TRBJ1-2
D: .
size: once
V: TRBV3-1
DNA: TGTGCCAGCAGCCAATACACATTATCAGGTACCTTAAACTATGGCTACACCTTC
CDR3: CASSQYTLSGTLNYGYTF

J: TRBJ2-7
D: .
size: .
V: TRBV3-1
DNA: TGTGCCAGCAGCCGATGGAGGGAGCCGGGCGAGCAGTACTTC
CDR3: CASSRWREPGEQYF

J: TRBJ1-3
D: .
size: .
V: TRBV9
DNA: TGTGCCAGCAGCGTAGCTTCTGGATACGCTGGAAACACCATATATTTT
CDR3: CASSVASGYAGNTIYF

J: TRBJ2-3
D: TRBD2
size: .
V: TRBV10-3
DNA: TGTGCCATCAATACAGCGGGGGGGCCATTAGGAGATACGCAGTATTTT
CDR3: CAINTAGGPLGDTQYF

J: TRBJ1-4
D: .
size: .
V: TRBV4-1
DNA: TGCGCCAGCAGCCAAGAGAGACAGAGAAAGGAAAAACTGTTTTTT
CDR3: CASSQERQRKEKLFF

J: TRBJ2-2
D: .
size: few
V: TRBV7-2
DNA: TGTGCCAGCAGACGGTGGGTTAACACCGGGGAGCTGTTTTTT
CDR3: CASRRWVNTGELFF